The clone carrying this T cell receptor beta chain was detected only a few times. TCRdb reprocessed the 5' RACE reads with MiXCR, giving one entry per CDR3 protein. The sample yields 45,000 to 70,000 distinct CDR3 sequences, 7.7% seen once. The sample belongs to a study of early T cells in non-severe SARS-CoV-2 infection. The CDR3 consists of 12 residues. The germline CDR1 and CDR2 sequences are SEHNR and FQNEAQ (reference sequence). With 1 base removed from V and 6 bases from J, the gap between germline ends came to 5 bases. The input for sequencing was whole blood, taken at baseline. The rearrangement uses TRBV7-9 and TRBJ2-3; unclear D gene. This TCR was sampled from an adult who was a healthcare worker with PCR-confirmed SARS-CoV-2 infection or an uninfected control (not recorded which). CDR3: CASSLVDDTQYF. The CDR3 DNA is TGTGCCAGCAGCTTAGTCGACGATACGCAGTATTTT.